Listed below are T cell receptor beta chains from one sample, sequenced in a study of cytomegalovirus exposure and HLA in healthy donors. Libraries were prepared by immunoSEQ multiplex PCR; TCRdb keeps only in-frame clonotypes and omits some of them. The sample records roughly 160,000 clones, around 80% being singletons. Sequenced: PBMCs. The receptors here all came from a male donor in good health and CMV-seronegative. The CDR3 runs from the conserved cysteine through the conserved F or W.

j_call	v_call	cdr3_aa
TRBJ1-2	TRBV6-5	CASSPGRPPGYTF
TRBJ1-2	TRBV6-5	CASSSDRTNYGYTF
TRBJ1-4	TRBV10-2	CASRERKDTNEKLFF
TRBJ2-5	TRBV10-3	CAIKTGGFSETQYF
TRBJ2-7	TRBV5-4	CASSYSGTPTYEQYF
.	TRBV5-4	CASSFDKAYEQYF
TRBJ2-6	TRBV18	CASSPFTVPGANVLTF
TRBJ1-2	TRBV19	CASKRDSTNYGYTF
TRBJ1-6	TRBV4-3	CASSQDFNLRNSPLHF
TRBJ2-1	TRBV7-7	CASSSGLAGYNEQFF
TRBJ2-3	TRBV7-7	CASSLGTVGGTQYF
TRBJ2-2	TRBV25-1	CASSELRTHNTGELFF
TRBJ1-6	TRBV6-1	CASSDRGQDSPLHF
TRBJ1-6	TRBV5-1	CASSLGTVDNSPLHF
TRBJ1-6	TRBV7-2	CASSLLTSSGNSPLHF
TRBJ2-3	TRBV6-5	CASTPGLSTDTQYF
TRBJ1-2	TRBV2	CASHPRAGTYGYTF
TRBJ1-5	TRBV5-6	CASSLWGDRSNQPQHF
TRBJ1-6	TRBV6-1	CASSEWRGGNSPLHF
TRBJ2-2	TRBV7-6	CASSLAGGQGYTGELFF
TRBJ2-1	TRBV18	CASSPEMTQASYNEQFF
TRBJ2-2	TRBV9	CASSVESGRNTGELFF
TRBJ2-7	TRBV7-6	CASSSRQNYEQYF
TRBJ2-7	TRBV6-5	CATSRGDEQYF
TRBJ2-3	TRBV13	CASSLGGRSTDTQYF
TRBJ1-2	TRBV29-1	CSVEDWQNYGYTF
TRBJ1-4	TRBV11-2	CASSLGWGLTNEKLFF
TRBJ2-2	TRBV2	CASSPGQITNTGELFF
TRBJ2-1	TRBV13	CASSQGGSGGGVEFF
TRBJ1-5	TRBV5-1	CASSLTDRVNQPQHF
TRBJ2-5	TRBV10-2	CASGDLITRTGETQYF
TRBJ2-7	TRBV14	CASSQVGTSGAYEQYF
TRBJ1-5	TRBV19	CASRHLGEEEQPQHF
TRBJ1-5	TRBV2	CASSENRPVPAQHF
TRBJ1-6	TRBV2	CASSELRGLPLHF
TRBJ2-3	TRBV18	CASSPLGRRSTDTQYF
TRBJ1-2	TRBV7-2	CASSRGTGDGYTF
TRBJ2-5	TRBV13	CASSPLGGWGETQYF
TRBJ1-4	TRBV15	CATSRPVQGTTNEKLFF
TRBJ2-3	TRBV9	CASSPPPLGLNQPSSPTDTQYF
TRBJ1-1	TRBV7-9	CASSLSSVGSGTEAFF
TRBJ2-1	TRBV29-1	CSVAPGGPKQFF
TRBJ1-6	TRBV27	CASSLSWGGFSPLHF
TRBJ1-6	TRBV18	CASSQGIGGVNSPLHF
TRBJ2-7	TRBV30	CAWTGTGSYEQYF
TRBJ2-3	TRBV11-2	CASSGGAYDTQYF